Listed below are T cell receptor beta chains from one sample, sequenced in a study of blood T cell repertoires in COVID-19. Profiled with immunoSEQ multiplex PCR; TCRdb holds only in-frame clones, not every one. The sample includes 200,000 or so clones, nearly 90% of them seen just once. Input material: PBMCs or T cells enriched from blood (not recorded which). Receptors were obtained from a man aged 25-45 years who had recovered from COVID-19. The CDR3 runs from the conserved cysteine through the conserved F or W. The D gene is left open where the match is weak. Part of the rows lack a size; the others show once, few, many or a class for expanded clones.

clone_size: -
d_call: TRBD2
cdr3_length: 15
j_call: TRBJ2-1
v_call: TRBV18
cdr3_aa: CASSPTSQNDNEQFF
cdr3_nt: TGTGCCAGCTCGCCGACTAGCCAGAACGACAATGAGCAGTTCTTC

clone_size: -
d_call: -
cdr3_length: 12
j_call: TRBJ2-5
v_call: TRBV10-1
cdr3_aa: CASKTSGETQYF
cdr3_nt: TGCGCCAGCAAGACCAGCGGAGAGACCCAGTACTTC

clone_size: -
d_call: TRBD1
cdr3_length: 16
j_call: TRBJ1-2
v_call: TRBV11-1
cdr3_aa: CASSPGTGQGIYGYTF
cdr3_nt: TGTGCCAGCAGCCCCGGGACGGGACAGGGTATCTATGGCTACACCTTC

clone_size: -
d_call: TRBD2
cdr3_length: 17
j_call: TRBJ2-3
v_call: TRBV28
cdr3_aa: CASSFGASGMNTDTQYF
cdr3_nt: TGTGCCAGCAGTTTCGGAGCTAGCGGGATGAACACAGATACGCAGTATTTT

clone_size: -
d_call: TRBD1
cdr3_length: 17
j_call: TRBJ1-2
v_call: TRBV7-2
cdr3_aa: CASSSGTGFSLNYGYTF
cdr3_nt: TGTGCCAGCAGCTCTGGGACAGGGTTCTCACTTAACTATGGCTACACCTTC

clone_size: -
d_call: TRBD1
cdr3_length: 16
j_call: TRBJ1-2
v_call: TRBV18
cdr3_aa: CASSPTTGLVGYGYTF
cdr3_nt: TGTGCCAGCTCACCAACGACAGGGCTGGTTGGCTATGGCTACACCTTC

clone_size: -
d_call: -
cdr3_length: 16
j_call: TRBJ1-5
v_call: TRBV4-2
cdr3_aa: CASSQDSGAPIQPQHF
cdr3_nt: TGTGCCAGCAGCCAAGATTCAGGGGCCCCTATTCAGCCCCAGCATTTT

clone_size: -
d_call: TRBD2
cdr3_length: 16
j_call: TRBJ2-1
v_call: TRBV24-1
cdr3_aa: CATQDGGLAGGNEQFF
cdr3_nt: TGTGCCACCCAGGACGGGGGACTAGCGGGAGGCAATGAGCAGTTCTTC

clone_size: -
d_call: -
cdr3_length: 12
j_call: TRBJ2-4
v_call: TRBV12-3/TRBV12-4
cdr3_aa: CASRAQGKDQYF
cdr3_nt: TGTGCCAGTCGCGCTCAGGGAAAGGATCAGTACTTC

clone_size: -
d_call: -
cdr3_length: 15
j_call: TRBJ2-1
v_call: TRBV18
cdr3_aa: CASSPGQQQWNEQFF
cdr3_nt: TGTGCCAGCTCACCCGGACAGCAACAGTGGAATGAGCAGTTCTTC

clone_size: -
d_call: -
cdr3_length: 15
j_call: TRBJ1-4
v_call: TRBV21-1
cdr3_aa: CASRLKTETNEKLFF
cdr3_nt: TGTGCCAGCAGGCTCAAGACAGAGACTAATGAAAAACTGTTTTTT

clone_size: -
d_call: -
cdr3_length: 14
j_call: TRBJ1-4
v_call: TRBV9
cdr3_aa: CASSPYGGVEKLFF
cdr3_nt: TGTGCCAGCAGCCCCTATGGAGGGGTTGAAAAACTGTTTTTT

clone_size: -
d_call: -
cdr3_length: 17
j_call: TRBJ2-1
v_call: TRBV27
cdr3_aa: CASSPEVASLSHNEQFF
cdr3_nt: TGTGCCAGCAGTCCAGAGGTGGCGTCATTAAGCCACAATGAGCAGTTCTTC

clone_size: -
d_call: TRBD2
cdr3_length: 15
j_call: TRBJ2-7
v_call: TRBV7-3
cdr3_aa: CASSLSAGGPYEQYF
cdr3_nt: TGTGCCAGCAGCTTATCAGCGGGGGGACCCTACGAGCAGTACTTC

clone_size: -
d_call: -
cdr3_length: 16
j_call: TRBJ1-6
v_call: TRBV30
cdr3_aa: CACYPHSAIGNSPLHF
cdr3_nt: TGTGCCTGTTATCCTCATTCAGCGATAGGAAATTCACCCCTCCACTTT

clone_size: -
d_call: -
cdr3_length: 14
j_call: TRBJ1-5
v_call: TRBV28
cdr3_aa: CASSRGDFREPQHF
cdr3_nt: TGTGCCAGCAGTCGAGGGGACTTCAGGGAGCCCCAGCATTTT

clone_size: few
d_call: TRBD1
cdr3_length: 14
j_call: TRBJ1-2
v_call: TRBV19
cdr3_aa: CASFEIGQEYGYTF
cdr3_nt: TGTGCCAGCTTCGAAATAGGACAGGAATATGGCTACACCTTC

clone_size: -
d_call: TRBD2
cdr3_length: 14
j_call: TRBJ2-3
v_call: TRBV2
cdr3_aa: CASKGLAGTNTQYF
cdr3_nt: TGTGCCAGCAAAGGGCTAGCGGGAACAAATACGCAGTATTTT

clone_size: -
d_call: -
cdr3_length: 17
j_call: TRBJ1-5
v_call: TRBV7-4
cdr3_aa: CARRAGYGGGSNQPQHF
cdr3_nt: TGCGCCCGCCGCGCCGGATACGGGGGGGGGAGCAATCAGCCCCAGCATTTT

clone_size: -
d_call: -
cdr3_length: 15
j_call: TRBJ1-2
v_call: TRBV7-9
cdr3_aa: CASSYGSSRNYGYTF
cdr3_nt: TGTGCCAGCAGCTACGGGTCATCCCGGAACTATGGCTACACCTTC

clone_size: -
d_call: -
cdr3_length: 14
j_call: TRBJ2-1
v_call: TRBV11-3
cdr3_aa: CASSLRAAGDEQFF
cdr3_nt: TGTGCCAGCAGCTTAAGGGCGGCAGGGGATGAGCAGTTCTTC

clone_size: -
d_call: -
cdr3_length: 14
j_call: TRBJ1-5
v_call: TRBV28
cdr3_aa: CASTVGGGNQPQHF
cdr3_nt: TGTGCCAGCACCGTAGGGGGTGGCAATCAGCCCCAGCATTTT

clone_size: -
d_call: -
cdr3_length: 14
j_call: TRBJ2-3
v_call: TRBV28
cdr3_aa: CASSAPGNTDTQYF
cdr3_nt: TGTGCCAGCAGCGCCCCGGGAAACACAGATACGCAGTATTTT

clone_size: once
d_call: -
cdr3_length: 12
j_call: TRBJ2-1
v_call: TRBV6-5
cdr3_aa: CASSSQGNEQFF
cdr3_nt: TGTGCCAGCAGTTCACAGGGCAATGAGCAGTTCTTC

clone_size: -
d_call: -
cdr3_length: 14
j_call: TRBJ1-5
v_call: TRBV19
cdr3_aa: CASTGEGGTQPQHF
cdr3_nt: TGTGCCAGTACCGGGGAAGGGGGAACTCAGCCCCAGCATTTT

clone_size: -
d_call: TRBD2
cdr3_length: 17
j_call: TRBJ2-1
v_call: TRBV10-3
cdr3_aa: CAISEWRGAGGNNEQFF
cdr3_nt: TGTGCCATCAGTGAGTGGCGGGGAGCGGGGGGAAACAATGAGCAGTTCTTC

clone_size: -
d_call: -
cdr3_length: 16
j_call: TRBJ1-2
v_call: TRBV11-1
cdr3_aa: CASSLTASGRNYGYTF
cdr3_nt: TGTGCCAGCAGCTTAACGGCTTCAGGAAGAAACTATGGCTACACCTTC

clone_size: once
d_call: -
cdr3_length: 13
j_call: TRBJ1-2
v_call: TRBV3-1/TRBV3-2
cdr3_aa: CASSHRSNYGYTF
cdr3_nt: TGTGCCAGCAGCCACAGATCTAACTATGGCTACACCTTC

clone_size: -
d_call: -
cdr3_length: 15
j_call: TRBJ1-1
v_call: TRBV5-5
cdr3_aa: CASSLEQVLNTEAFF
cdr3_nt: TGTGCCAGCAGCTTGGAGCAGGTCTTGAACACTGAAGCTTTCTTT

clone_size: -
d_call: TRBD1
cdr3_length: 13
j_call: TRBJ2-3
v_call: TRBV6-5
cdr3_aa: CASSSGTGIVLYF
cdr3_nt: TGTGCCAGCAGTTCCGGGACAGGGATTGTTCTCTATTTT

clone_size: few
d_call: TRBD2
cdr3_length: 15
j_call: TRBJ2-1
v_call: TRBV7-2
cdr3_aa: CASRGLAGGRNEQFF
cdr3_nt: TGTGCCAGCAGAGGACTAGCGGGAGGGAGGAATGAGCAGTTCTTC